A selection of T cell receptor beta chains follows, all from one sample in a study of cytomegalovirus exposure and HLA in healthy donors. Repertoires were generated with immunoSEQ multiplex PCR, while TCRdb's copy carries only in-frame clones and drops some. Here the sample spans approximately 150,000 clones, roughly 80% being singletons. The sequencing sample was made of PBMCs. The receptor source for this set is a man in his forties in good health and CMV-seronegative. Each CDR3 is given with its conserved first and last residue. Each record gives: clone size, CDR3 length, D gene, V gene, J gene, CDR3 DNA, CDR3 protein. D genes are given only for firm matches. Size is omitted from some rows. Given values are once, few, many or a class for expanded clones.

.	13	.	TRBV4-3	TRBJ2-1	TGCGCCAGCAGCCAAAGTAGGGGGTGTGGGCAGTTCTTC	CASSQSRGCGQFF
few	17	TRBD2	TRBV5-1	TRBJ2-5	TGCGCCAGCAGCTTGGAGTGGTCCGGGGGGTCACAAGAGACCCAGTACTTC	CASSLEWSGGSQETQYF
.	17	TRBD2	TRBV28	TRBJ2-3	TGTGCCAGCAGTTTCAGGGGTGGGCTAGCGGGCGCAGATACGCAGTATTTT	CASSFRGGLAGADTQYF
.	15	.	TRBV4-1	TRBJ2-7	TGCGCCAGCAGCCAAGACACAGGGCCCTCCTACGAGCAGTACTTC	CASSQDTGPSYEQYF
.	14	.	TRBV2	TRBJ1-1	TGTGCCAGCAGTGACCGGGGGGCTGGGACTGAAGCTTTCTTT	CASSDRGAGTEAFF
.	13	.	TRBV10-3	TRBJ1-2	TGTGCCATCAGCGAACAGGTTATCTATGGCTACACCTTC	CAISEQVIYGYTF
.	15	.	TRBV6-6	TRBJ2-1	TGTGCCAGCAGTTACGACGGGAACTCCTACAATGAGCAGTTCTTC	CASSYDGNSYNEQFF
.	12	.	TRBV29-1	TRBJ1-1	TGCAGCGTTGCGTCAGGCGACACTGAAGCTTTCTTT	CSVASGDTEAFF
.	11	.	TRBV6-5	TRBJ2-1	TGTGCCAACCAGGGGCCGGATGAGCAGTTCTTC	CANQGPDEQFF
.	17	TRBD2	TRBV7-2	TRBJ2-2	TGTGCCAGCAGCTTATTCAGCGGGGGGGCGGTCACCGGGGAGCTGTTTTTT	CASSLFSGGAVTGELFF
once	11	.	TRBV28	TRBJ1-5	TGTGCCAGCAGCCGCGTCTCGACCCAGCATTTT	CASSRVSTQHF
.	14	TRBD1	TRBV29-1	TRBJ2-7	TGCAGCGTAGTACAGGGGGTGGTGGGCTACGAGCAGTACTTC	CSVVQGVVGYEQYF
few	16	TRBD1	TRBV28	TRBJ1-3	TGTGCCAGCAGAGAAAACAGGGGAGTAGCTGGAAACACCATATATTTT	CASRENRGVAGNTIYF
.	14	.	TRBV6-5	TRBJ1-5	TGTGCCAGCAGTTACTCGAGGGGGAATCAGCCCCAGCATTTT	CASSYSRGNQPQHF
.	16	TRBD1	TRBV5-1	TRBJ2-3	TGCGCCAGCAGCTTCAACAGGCAGGGGGCAACAGATACGCAGTATTTT	CASSFNRQGATDTQYF
.	16	TRBD1	TRBV15	TRBJ2-7	TGTGCCACCAGCAGACCGGGACAGGGCATCGGGTACGAGCAGTACTTC	CATSRPGQGIGYEQYF
.	14	.	TRBV19	TRBJ1-5	TGTGCCAGTACCTCATCTTGGGGGCGGCAGCCCCAGCATTTT	CASTSSWGRQPQHF
.	15	TRBD1	TRBV10-3	TRBJ2-1	TGTGCCATCAGGAGGGACAGAGTGGTGGATCTTACCGTGCTCTTC	CAIRRDRVVDLTVLF
once	17	TRBD1	TRBV5-4	TRBJ2-1	TGTGCCAGCAGCCGTATCTCCGGGACAGGGGGCCTGGGTGAGCAGTTCTTC	CASSRISGTGGLGEQFF
.	15	TRBD1	TRBV6-5	TRBJ2-2	TGTGCCAGCAGCCGACAGGGGTTCAACACCGGGGAGCTGTTTTTT	CASSRQGFNTGELFF
few	15	TRBD2	TRBV11-2	TRBJ2-1	TGTGCCAGCAGCCCACCACGGACTAGCTGGAGTGAGCAGTTCTTC	CASSPPRTSWSEQFF
.	15	.	TRBV6-5	TRBJ1-2	TGTGCCAGCAGTCGGACCGCGGAGGTGGTCTATGGCTACACCTTC	CASSRTAEVVYGYTF
.	16	TRBD2	TRBV27	TRBJ2-3	TGTGCCAGCGGCTTGGCGGGGGGTCGGGGAACAGATACGCAGTATTTT	CASGLAGGRGTDTQYF
.	16	TRBD2	TRBV9	TRBJ2-1	TGTGCCAGCAGTCAGCTCGGGAGGGGACTAGCGGTTGAGCAGTTCTTC	CASSQLGRGLAVEQFF